The 2 T cell receptor beta chains in this list originate from one sample, sequenced in a study of yellow fever vaccine responses in identical twins. TCRdb ran MiXCR on the RT-PCR reads and lists one entry per CDR3 protein. Among a few thousand distinct CDR3 sequences, 80% were seen once, and the ten largest hold around 9.2%. Material: T cells from blood (PBMCs), unsorted or a sorted subset (not recorded which), obtained before or after yellow fever vaccination (not recorded which). Receptors originate from a female donor who received the yellow fever vaccine.

The CDR3 sequence: CASSLGGATYSNQPQHF. The CDR3 DNA sequence: TGTGCCAGCAGCCTCGGGGGGGCTACGTATAGCAATCAGCCCCAGCATTTT. The chain uses TRBV11-1 and TRBJ1-5; possibly TRBD1 for D (6 bases). The CDR3 runs 17 residues. Trimming stripped 5 bases from V and 0 bases from J, with 17 bases between. Germline CDR1 and CDR2: SGHAT and FQDESV (reference sequence).

This chain links TRBV11-1 with TRBJ2-7; no clear D gene. V was shortened by 6 bases and J by 3 bases, with 6 bases between the two germline ends. The germline V gene encodes CDR1 SGHAT and CDR2 FQDESV (reference sequence). The CDR3 consists of 11 residues. The CDR3 reads CASRKGYEQYF. The CDR3 bases are TGTGCCAGCAGAAAAGGCTACGAGCAGTACTTC.